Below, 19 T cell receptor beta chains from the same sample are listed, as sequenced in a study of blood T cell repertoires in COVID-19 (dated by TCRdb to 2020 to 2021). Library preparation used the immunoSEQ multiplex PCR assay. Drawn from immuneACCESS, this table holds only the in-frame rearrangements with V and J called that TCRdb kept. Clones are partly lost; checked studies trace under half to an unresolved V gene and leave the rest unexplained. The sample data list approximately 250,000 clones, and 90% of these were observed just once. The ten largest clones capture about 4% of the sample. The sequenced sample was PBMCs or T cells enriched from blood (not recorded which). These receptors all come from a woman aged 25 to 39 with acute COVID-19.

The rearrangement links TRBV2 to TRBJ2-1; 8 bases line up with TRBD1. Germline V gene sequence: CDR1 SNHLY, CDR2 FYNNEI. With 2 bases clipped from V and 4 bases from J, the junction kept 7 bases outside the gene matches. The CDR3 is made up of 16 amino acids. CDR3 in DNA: TGTGCCAGCAGTGAAAAGGACAGGGTTAGGTACAATGAGCAGTTCTTC. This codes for CASSEKDRVRYNEQFF.

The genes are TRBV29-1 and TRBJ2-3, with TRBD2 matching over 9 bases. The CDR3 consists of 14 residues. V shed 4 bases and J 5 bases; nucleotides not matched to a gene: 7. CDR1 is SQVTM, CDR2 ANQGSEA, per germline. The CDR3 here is CSVGAAGGGDTQYF. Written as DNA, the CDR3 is TGCAGCGTTGGGGCGGCGGGAGGGGGAGATACGCAGTATTTT.

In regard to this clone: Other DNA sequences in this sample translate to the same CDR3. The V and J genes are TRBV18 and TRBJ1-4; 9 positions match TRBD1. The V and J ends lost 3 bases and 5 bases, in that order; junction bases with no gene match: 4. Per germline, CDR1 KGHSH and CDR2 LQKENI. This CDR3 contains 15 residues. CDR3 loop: CASSPGGTGNEKLFF. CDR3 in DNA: TGTGCCAGCTCACCTGGCGGGACAGGGAATGAAAAACTGTTTTTT.

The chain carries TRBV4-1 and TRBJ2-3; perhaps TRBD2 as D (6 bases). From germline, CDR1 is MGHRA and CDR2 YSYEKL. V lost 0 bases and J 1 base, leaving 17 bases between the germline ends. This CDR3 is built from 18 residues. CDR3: CASSQDLAGSGRTDTQYF. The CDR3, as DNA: TGCGCCAGCAGCCAAGATTTAGCTGGAAGCGGGCGCACAGATACGCAGTATTTT.

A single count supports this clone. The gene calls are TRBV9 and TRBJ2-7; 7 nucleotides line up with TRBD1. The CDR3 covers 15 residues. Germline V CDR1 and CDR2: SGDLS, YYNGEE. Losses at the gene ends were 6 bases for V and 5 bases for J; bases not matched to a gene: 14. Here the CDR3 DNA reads TGTGCCAGCACCCCAGGGACAGATCCTGCCCACGAGCAGTACTTC. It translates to CASTPGTDPAHEQYF.

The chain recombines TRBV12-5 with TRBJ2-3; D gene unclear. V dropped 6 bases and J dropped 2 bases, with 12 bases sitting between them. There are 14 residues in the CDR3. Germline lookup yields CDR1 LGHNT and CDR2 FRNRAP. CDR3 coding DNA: TGTGCTAGTGGCTCTCAGACTGTCACAGATACGCAGTATTTT. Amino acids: CASGSQTVTDTQYF. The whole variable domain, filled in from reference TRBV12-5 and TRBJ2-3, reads DARVTQTPRHKVTEMGQEVTMRCQPILGHNTVFWYRQTMMQGLELLAYFRNRAPLDDSGMPKDRFSAEMPDATLATLKIQPSEPRDSAVYFCASGSQTVTDTQYFGPGTRLTVL.

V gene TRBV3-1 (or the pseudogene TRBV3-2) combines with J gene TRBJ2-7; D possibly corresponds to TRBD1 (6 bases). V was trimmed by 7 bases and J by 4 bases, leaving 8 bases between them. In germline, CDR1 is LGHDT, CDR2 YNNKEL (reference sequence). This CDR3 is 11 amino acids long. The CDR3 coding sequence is TGTGCCAGCACTCAGGGGTACGAGCAGTACTTC. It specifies CASTQGYEQYF.

CDR3 in DNA: TGTGCCAGCAGCTCGGGACACTACGAGCAGTACTTC. Translation gives CASSSGHYEQYF. The chain joins TRBV6-5 to TRBJ2-7, with D perhaps TRBD1 (6 bases). Germline V gene data show CDR1 as MNHEY and CDR2 as SVGAGI. The V end lost 6 bases, the J end lost 3 bases, and 9 bases lay between the germline ends. The CDR3 runs 12 residues.

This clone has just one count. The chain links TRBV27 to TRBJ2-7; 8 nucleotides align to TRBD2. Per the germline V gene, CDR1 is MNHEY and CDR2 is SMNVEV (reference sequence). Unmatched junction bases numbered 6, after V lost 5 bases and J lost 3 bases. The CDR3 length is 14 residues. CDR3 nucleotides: TGTGCCAGCAGTCCTAGCGGGTATCACTACGAGCAGTACTTC. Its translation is CASSPSGYHYEQYF.

In DNA, the CDR3 is TGTGCCAGCAGCCCTACAGGGTACGAGCAGTACTTC. Translated: CASSPTGYEQYF. This chain joins TRBV7-6 and TRBJ2-7, with D perhaps matching TRBD1 (6 bases). The V end was cut by 5 bases, the J end by 4 bases, with 9 bases between. This CDR3 spans 12 amino acids. Germline V gene data show CDR1 as SGHVS and CDR2 as FNYEAQ. The whole variable domain, filled in from reference TRBV7-6 and TRBJ2-7, reads GAGVSQSPRYKVTKRGQDVALRCDPISGHVSLYWYRQALGQGPEFLTYFNYEAQQDKSGLPNDRFSAERPEGSISTLTIQRTEQRDSAMYRCASSPTGYEQYFGPGTRLTVT.

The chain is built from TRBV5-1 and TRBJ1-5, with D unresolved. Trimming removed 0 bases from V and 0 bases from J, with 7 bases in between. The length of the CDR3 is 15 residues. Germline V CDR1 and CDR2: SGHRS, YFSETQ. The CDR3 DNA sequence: TGCGCCAGCAGCTTGGATCCAGATAGCAATCAGCCCCAGCATTTT. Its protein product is CASSLDPDSNQPQHF. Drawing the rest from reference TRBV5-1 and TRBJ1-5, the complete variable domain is KAGVTQTPRYLIKTRGQQVTLSCSPISGHRSVSWYQQTPGQGLQFLFEYFSETQRNKGNFPGRFSGRQFSNSRSEMNVSTLELGDSALYLCASSLDPDSNQPQHFGDGTRLSIL.

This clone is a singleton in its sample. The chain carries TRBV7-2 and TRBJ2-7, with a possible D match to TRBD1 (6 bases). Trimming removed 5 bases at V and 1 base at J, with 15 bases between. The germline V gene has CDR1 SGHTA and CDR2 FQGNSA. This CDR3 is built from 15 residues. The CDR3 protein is CASSVDSDRSYEQYF. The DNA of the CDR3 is TGTGCCAGCAGCGTGGACAGCGATCGTTCCTACGAGCAGTACTTC.

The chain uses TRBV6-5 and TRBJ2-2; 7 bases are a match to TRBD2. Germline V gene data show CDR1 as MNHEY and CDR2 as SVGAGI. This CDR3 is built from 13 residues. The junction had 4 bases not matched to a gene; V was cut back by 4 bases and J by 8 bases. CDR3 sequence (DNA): TGTGCCAGCAGTTGGCAAGCGGGAGGGGAGCTGTTTTTT. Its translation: CASSWQAGGELFF.

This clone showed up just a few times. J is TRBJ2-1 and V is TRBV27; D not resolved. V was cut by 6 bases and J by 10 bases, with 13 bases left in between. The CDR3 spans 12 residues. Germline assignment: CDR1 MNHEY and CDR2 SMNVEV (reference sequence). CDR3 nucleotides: TGTGCCAGCAGCTCGCCCCTATCCGAGCAGTTCTTC. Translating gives CASSSPLSEQFF.

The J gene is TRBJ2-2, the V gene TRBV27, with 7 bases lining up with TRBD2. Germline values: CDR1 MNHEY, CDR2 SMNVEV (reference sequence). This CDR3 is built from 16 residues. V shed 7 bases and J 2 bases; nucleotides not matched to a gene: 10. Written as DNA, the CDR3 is TGTGCCAGCACTTCATGGCTAGCGGATAACACCGGGGAGCTGTTTTTT. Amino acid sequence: CASTSWLADNTGELFF.

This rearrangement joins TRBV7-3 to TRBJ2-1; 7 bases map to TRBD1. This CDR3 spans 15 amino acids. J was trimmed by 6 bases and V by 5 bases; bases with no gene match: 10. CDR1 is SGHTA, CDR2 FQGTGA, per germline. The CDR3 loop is CASSATGTVGNEQFF. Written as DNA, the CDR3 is TGTGCCAGCAGCGCCACCGGGACAGTGGGCAATGAGCAGTTCTTC.

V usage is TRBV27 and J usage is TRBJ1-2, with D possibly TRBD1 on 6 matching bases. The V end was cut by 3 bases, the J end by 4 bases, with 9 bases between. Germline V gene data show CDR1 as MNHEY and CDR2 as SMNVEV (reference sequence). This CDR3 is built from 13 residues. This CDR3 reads CASSFGGAYGYTF. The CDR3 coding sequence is TGTGCCAGCAGTTTTGGGGGGGCCTATGGCTACACCTTC.

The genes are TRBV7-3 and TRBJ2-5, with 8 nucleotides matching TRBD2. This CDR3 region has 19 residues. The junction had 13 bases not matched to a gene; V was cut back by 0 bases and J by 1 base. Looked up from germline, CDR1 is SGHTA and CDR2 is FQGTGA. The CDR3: CASSLTGTSGIGGQETQYF. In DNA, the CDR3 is TGTGCCAGCAGCTTAACTGGAACTAGCGGTATTGGGGGCCAAGAGACCCAGTACTTC.

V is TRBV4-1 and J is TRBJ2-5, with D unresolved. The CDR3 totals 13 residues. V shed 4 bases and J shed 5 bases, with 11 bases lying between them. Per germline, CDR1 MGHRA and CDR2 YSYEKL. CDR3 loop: CASSPGVVETQYF. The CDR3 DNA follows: TGCGCCAGCAGCCCCGGAGTGGTGGAGACCCAGTACTTC.